This TCR beta chain was sequenced during a study of T cell clones after liver transplantation. Study in general: Three of the eight recipients were HCV-positive; the rest had non-autoimmune, non-viral transplant indications.

Germline V gene data show CDR1 as SEHNR and CDR2 as FQNEAQ (reference sequence). V lost 5 bases and J lost 1, with 14 bases in between. The CDR3 consists of 15 residues. Using immunoSEQ multiplex PCR, the repertoire was profiled, and TCRdb retains in-frame clones only, with some absent. The table has 85,000 to 110,000 clones, about 86% seen once. The chain employs TRBV7-9 and TRBJ2-5; maybe TRBD2 (6 bases). Sequenced material: CD4+ T cells from blood, taken roughly 50 months after liver transplant. The clonotype originates from a human patient who received a liver transplant. Some T cells may be provided by the graft donor. The CDR3 bases are TGTGCCAGCAGCCTCGCCCGGGAGATCCAAGAGACCCAGTACTTC. Protein sequence: CASSLAREIQETQYF.